Each of the 27 T cell receptor beta chains below was sequenced from the same sample in a study of PD-1 blockade in classical Hodgkin lymphoma. All trial patients relapsed after autologous stem cell transplantation. Data came from immunoSEQ multiplex PCR; TCRdb stores just in-frame clones and leaves some out. The sample contains roughly 20,000 clones, over 65% of which appear only once. The specimen comprised peripheral blood mononuclear cells (PBMCs), sampled before the second cycle of nivolumab. All receptors come from a human donor with classical Hodgkin lymphoma.

The chain has TRBV6-5 and TRBJ1-3; TRBD1 might be the D (5 bases). The V end was cut by 7 bases, the J end by 1 base, with 8 bases between. CDR3 length: 13 residues. CDR1 is MNHEY, CDR2 SVGAGI, per germline. The CDR3 coding sequence is TGTGCCAGCACTGGGGGTTCTGGAAACACCATATATTTT. Translated, it gives CASTGGSGNTIYF.

The CDR3 sequence: CASQDRGTDTQYF. The CDR3 DNA reads TGCGCCAGTCAGGACAGGGGGACAGATACGCAGTATTTT. The chain uses TRBV5-1 and TRBJ2-3, with TRBD1 matching 10 bases. Germline V lookup: CDR1 SGHRS, CDR2 YFSETQ. The CDR3 contains 13 residues. V lost 8 bases, J lost 3 bases, and 3 bases stayed unmatched.

With respect to this clone: At one end, the junction sequence differs from germline, possibly due to a read error. This rearrangement joins TRBV7-7 to TRBJ2-1; TRBD1 matches at 10 bases. The length of the CDR3 is 15 residues. Germline CDR1 is SSHAT and CDR2 is FNYEAQ (reference sequence). CDR3 residues: CASSLGTGVNNEQFF. CDR3 in DNA: TGTGCTAGCAGCTTAGGGACAGGGGTTAACAATGAGCAGTTCTTC.

The rearrangement links TRBV6-1 to TRBJ2-7; unclear D gene. The germline V and J ends were trimmed by 6 bases and 5 bases, with 11 bases remaining between them. The CDR3 contains 12 residues. The germline CDR1 and CDR2 sequences are MNHNS and SASEGT. The CDR3 region has the DNA TGTGCCAGCAGCATCTCGGCCAACGAGCAGTACTTC. Translation: CASSISANEQYF.

V gene TRBV4-3 combines with J gene TRBJ2-2; 11 bases line up with TRBD2. V was clipped by 2 bases and J by 1 base; unmatched bases: 9. The CDR3 is 19 residues long. Germline V gene data show CDR1 as LGHNA and CDR2 as YSLEER. This CDR3 is CASSQPNAGTSGNTGELFF. The CDR3 region has the DNA TGCGCCAGCAGCCAACCTAACGCCGGGACTAGCGGGAACACCGGGGAGCTGTTTTTT.

The rearrangement joins TRBV6-5 to TRBJ1-1; the match to TRBD1 covers 8 bases. The germline V gene encodes CDR1 MNHEY and CDR2 SVGAGI. There are 12 residues in the CDR3. V was pared by 4 bases and J by 11 bases, with 6 bases of the junction left unmatched. CDR3 sequence: CASSSAGGTAFF. DNA of the CDR3: TGTGCCAGCAGTTCGGCAGGGGGCACGGCTTTCTTT.

V and J are TRBV7-9 and TRBJ1-6; the D is unclear. Per the germline V gene, CDR1 is SEHNR and CDR2 is FQNEAQ (reference sequence). The CDR3 is 14 residues long. With 3 bases removed from V and 1 base from J, the gap between germline ends came to 4 bases. The CDR3 loop is CASSFLSYNSPLHF. The CDR3 region has the DNA TGTGCCAGCAGCTTCCTATCCTATAATTCACCCCTCCACTTT.

This clone was counted a few times. The chain employs TRBV27 and TRBJ2-3, with 11 bases identical to TRBD1. The germline V gene encodes CDR1 MNHEY and CDR2 SMNVEV (reference sequence). The junction had 8 bases not matched to a gene; V was cut back by 6 bases and J by 0 bases. This CDR3 region has 17 residues. CDR3: CASRLGTGGTSTDTQYF. Written as DNA, the CDR3 is TGTGCCAGCAGGCTAGGGACAGGGGGGACTAGCACAGATACGCAGTATTTT.

This clone was observed a handful of times. This rearrangement joins TRBV18 to TRBJ2-3; perhaps TRBD2 as D (6 bases). Germline loops: CDR1 KGHSH, CDR2 LQKENI. Trimming stripped 6 bases from V and 0 bases from J, with 13 bases between. This CDR3 is 15 amino acids long. DNA for the CDR3: TGTGCCAGCTCGACCGGGAGCCCTAGCACAGATACGCAGTATTTT. Amino acid sequence: CASSTGSPSTDTQYF.

The chain uses TRBV2 and TRBJ1-5; no clear D gene. The CDR3 extends over 13 amino acids. V shed 5 bases and J shed 3 bases, with 8 bases lying between them. Germline lookup yields CDR1 SNHLY and CDR2 FYNNEI. The CDR3 DNA sequence: TGTGCCAGCAGTTCAGGTTTCAATCAGCCCCAGCATTTT. This codes for CASSSGFNQPQHF.

The chain carries TRBV6-1 and TRBJ2-1; 15 nucleotides agree with TRBD2. Per the germline V gene, CDR1 is MNHNS and CDR2 is SASEGT. The V segment lost 6 bases and the J segment 10 bases; nucleotides outside the gene matches: 7. CDR3 length: 15 residues. Written as DNA, the CDR3 is TGTGCCAGCAGGCCGGGACTAGCGGGAGGACGGGAGCAGTTCTTC. It codes for CASRPGLAGGREQFF.

The chain has TRBV10-3 and TRBJ1-2, with TRBD1 identical over 9 bases. The CDR3 spans 14 residues. CDR1 and CDR2 from the germline V gene are ENHRY and SYGVKD. Unmatched junction bases numbered 12, after V lost 10 bases and J lost 6 bases. The CDR3 is CASTPGTGRNGYTF. In DNA, the CDR3 is TGTGCCAGCACCCCCGGGACAGGGAGGAATGGCTACACCTTC.

The gene calls are TRBV21-1 and TRBJ2-1. TRBV21-1 is a listed pseudogene. This CDR3 comprises 16 residues. The CDR3 DNA is TGTGCCAGCAGCAAGAGTTCCGGGACGACCGGGGTTAGCTCGTTCTTC. Amino acids: CASSKSSGTTGVSSFF.

V is TRBV25-1 and J is TRBJ2-1; unclear D gene. The V end was cut by 4 bases, the J end by 10 bases, with 14 bases between. Germline assignment: CDR1 MGHDK and CDR2 SYGVNS. The CDR3 length is 13 residues. The CDR3 here is CASSAALLAEQFF. In DNA form, the CDR3 reads TGTGCCAGCAGTGCCGCCCTGTTGGCCGAGCAGTTCTTC.

This clone was found a few times. The chain carries TRBV6-4 and TRBJ2-3, with 12 positions matching TRBD2. The CDR3 length is 16 residues. CDR1 and CDR2 (germline): MRHNA, SNTAGT. The J segment lost 3 bases and the V segment lost 6 bases, leaving 7 bases of the junction unmatched. The CDR3 DNA follows: TGTGCCAGCAGCCCTAGCGGGAGGGCCTGGACAGATACGCAGTATTTT. It is translated as CASSPSGRAWTDTQYF.

The CDR3 sequence: CASSDSKRGSNYNEQFF. In DNA, the CDR3 is TGTGCCAGCAGTGACTCGAAGCGCGGGAGTAATTACAATGAGCAGTTCTTC. The V and J genes are TRBV6-4 and TRBJ2-1; TRBD2 agrees at 7 bases. The ends lost 0 bases at V and 4 bases at J; junction bases unmatched: 9. CDR1 and CDR2 from the germline V gene are MRHNA and SNTAGT. The CDR3 spans 17 residues.

This clone appeared a few times. This chain uses TRBV6-1 with TRBJ2-7; D may be TRBD2 (6 bases). The germline gives CDR1 MNHNS, CDR2 SASEGT. Trimming removed 0 bases at V and 3 bases at J, with 12 bases between. This CDR3 comprises 15 residues. The CDR3, as DNA: TGTGCCAGCAGTGAAGCGCTCTGGGGGGACTACGAGCAGTACTTC. This encodes CASSEALWGDYEQYF.

The rearrangement joins TRBV5-5 to TRBJ1-5; no reliable D call. The V end lost 4 bases, the J end lost 3 bases, and 8 bases lay between the germline ends. This CDR3 region has 13 residues. The V gene's germline CDR1 is SGHKS and CDR2 YYEKEE (reference sequence). CDR3 nucleotides: TGTGCCAGCAGCCGGTTTGTCAATCAGCCCCAGCATTTT. It encodes CASSRFVNQPQHF.

The CDR3 spells CAISESQLLAYEQYF. Here the CDR3 DNA reads TGTGCCATCAGTGAGTCCCAGCTTCTGGCCTACGAGCAGTACTTC. The chain carries TRBV10-3 and TRBJ2-7; no firm D call. V lost 0 bases, J lost 2 bases, and 11 bases lay in between. This CDR3 is 15 amino acids long. The germline gives CDR1 ENHRY, CDR2 SYGVKD.

The gene calls are TRBV18 and TRBJ2-3, with D unresolved. V lost 2 bases and J lost 6, with 3 bases in between. From germline, CDR1 is KGHSH and CDR2 LQKENI. CDR3 length: 11 amino acids. The CDR3 protein is CASSPWDTQYF. The CDR3 nucleotides are TGTGCCAGCTCACCATGGGATACGCAGTATTTT.

This chain joins TRBV2 and TRBJ1-2; TRBD1 agrees at 9 bases. V shed 6 bases, J shed 4 bases, and the junction held 9 bases outside the gene matches. The CDR3 has 15 residues. Germline loops: CDR1 SNHLY, CDR2 FYNNEI. For the CDR3, the DNA is TGTGCCAGCAGCACCAGACAGGGGGTTAGCTATGGCTACACCTTC. It yields the protein CASSTRQGVSYGYTF.

In its sample, this clone was seen once. The J gene is TRBJ2-1, the V gene TRBV18; 10 positions agree with TRBD2. Germline CDR1 KGHSH, CDR2 LQKENI. Trimming took 3 bases from V and 5 from J; bases not matched to a gene: 10. The CDR3 is 17 residues long. Here the CDR3 DNA reads TGTGCCAGCTCACCGAGGACTAGCGGCTTTCTCGACAATGAGCAGTTCTTC. Translating gives CASSPRTSGFLDNEQFF.

This chain uses TRBV18 with TRBJ1-1; 7 bases match TRBD1. With 2 bases clipped from V and 3 bases from J, the junction kept 3 bases outside the gene matches. Germline CDR1 and CDR2: KGHSH and LQKENI. The CDR3 consists of 14 residues. The CDR3 DNA sequence: TGTGCCAGCTCACCAACAGGGGCGGACACTGAAGCTTTCTTT. This encodes CASSPTGADTEAFF.

The V gene is TRBV7-8, the J gene TRBJ2-3; D perhaps matches TRBD2 (5 bases). The V and J ends lost 0 bases and 0 bases respectively, with 19 bases between them. The CDR3 covers 19 residues. Looked up from germline, CDR1 is SGHVS and CDR2 is FQNEAQ. CDR3 protein: CASSLAIQRIPTSTDTQYF. CDR3 nucleotides: TGTGCCAGCAGCTTAGCCATTCAGCGGATACCGACTAGCACAGATACGCAGTATTTT.

The chain employs TRBV19 and TRBJ2-7; 11 nucleotides match TRBD2. CDR1 LNHDA and CDR2 SQIVND come from the germline V gene (reference sequence). Unmatched junction bases numbered 4, after V lost 7 bases and J lost 2 bases. There are 14 residues in the CDR3. The CDR3 sequence is CASKMTSGAYEQYF. In nucleotides, the CDR3 is TGTGCCAGTAAGATGACTAGCGGGGCCTACGAGCAGTACTTC.

The chain links TRBV18 to TRBJ1-1; possibly TRBD1 for D (6 bases). Germline-derived CDR1 and CDR2 are KGHSH and LQKENI. The ends were cut back, 5 bases at V and 2 bases at J, with 12 bases in the middle. The CDR3 totals 14 residues. The CDR3 DNA sequence: TGTGCCAGCTCATGGGGGCCAGGCAACACTGAAGCTTTCTTT. As protein: CASSWGPGNTEAFF.

The V and J genes are TRBV7-2 and TRBJ1-2, with D possibly matching TRBD1 (6 bases). Trimming took 0 bases from V and 2 from J, leaving 13 bases between them. The germline CDR1 and CDR2 sequences are SGHTA and FQGNSA. The CDR3 spans 16 residues. CDR3 loop: CASSLAPRGTNYGYTF. CDR3 DNA: TGTGCCAGCAGCTTAGCCCCCAGGGGAACGAACTATGGCTACACCTTC. Based on the CDR3 plus reference TRBV7-2 and TRBJ1-2, the full variable domain is GAGVSQSPSNKVTEKGKDVELRCDPISGHTALYWYRQSLGQGLEFLIYFQGNSAPDKSGLPSDRFSAERTGGSVSTLTIQRTQQEDSAVYLCASSLAPRGTNYGYTFGSGTRLTVV.